The 9 T cell receptor beta chains in this list originate from one sample, sequenced in a study of neurological immune-mediated disorders. Each CDR3 protein is one row after TCRdb ran MiXCR on the 5' RACE reads. The data contain roughly 43,000 distinct CDR3 sequences, about 2% of them singletons. The sample consisted of PBMCs. These receptors were collected from a woman in her thirties or forties with multiple sclerosis.

At least ten counts were recorded for this clonotype. This rearrangement joins TRBV7-2 to TRBJ2-5; D unresolved. CDR3 length: 12 amino acids. V was shortened by 6 bases and J by 5 bases, with 10 bases between the two germline ends. Germline-derived CDR1 and CDR2 are SGHTA and FQGNSA. DNA for the CDR3: TGTGCCAGCAGTCTCTATCGGGAGACCCAGTACTTC. This translates into CASSLYRETQYF. Complete variable domain (other parts from reference TRBV7-2 and TRBJ2-5): GAGVSQSPSNKVTEKGKDVELRCDPISGHTALYWYRQSLGQGLEFLIYFQGNSAPDKSGLPSDRFSAERTGGSVSTLTIQRTQQEDSAVYLCASSLYRETQYFGPGTRLLVL.

The sample holds many counts of this clonotype. This sequence joins TRBV2 and TRBJ2-2, with unresolved D. V was clipped by 5 bases and J by 6 bases, with 13 bases between them. The V gene's germline CDR1 is SNHLY and CDR2 FYNNEI. The CDR3 contains 14 residues. CDR3 DNA sequence: TGTGCCAGCAGTAAGCAGAAGATGGCCGGGGAGCTGTTTTTT. This encodes CASSKQKMAGELFF.

This clonotype was seen ten or more times. The chain has TRBV5-6 and TRBJ2-1; 7 bases match TRBD1. The junction had 7 bases not matched to a gene; V was cut back by 4 bases and J by 9 bases. The CDR3 contains 13 residues. Germline CDR1 is SGHDT and CDR2 is YYEEEE. The CDR3 sequence is CASSVGTVPEQFF. For the CDR3, the DNA is TGTGCCAGCAGCGTAGGGACAGTCCCTGAGCAGTTCTTC.

This clonotype was counted many times. This chain connects TRBV12-3 or TRBV12-4 to TRBJ2-7; 11 nucleotides match TRBD2. The CDR3 runs 14 residues. J was trimmed by 2 bases and V by 5 bases; bases with no gene match: 2. The CDR3 DNA sequence: TGTGCCAGCAGTCCTAGCGGGGGGCCCTACGAGCAGTACTTC. Its translation is CASSPSGGPYEQYF.

Concerning this clonotype: This may be a read error: a much more frequent sequence differs by one nucleotide. No conserved phenylalanine or tryptophan is present at the end of the CDR3, so a read error is the likely explanation. The chain is built from TRBV10-3 and TRBJ1-2; weak D call: TRBD1 (5 bases). With 0 bases removed from V and 5 bases from J, the gap between germline ends came to 7 bases. From germline, CDR1 is ENHRY and CDR2 SYGVKD. The CDR3 runs 13 residues. For the CDR3, the DNA is TGTGCCATCAGTGAGTCTGGGGGGTATGGCTACACCTGC. Translating gives CAISESGGYGYTC.

The table lists this clonotype with many counts. The junction differs from germline at one of its ends, possibly a read error. The gene calls are TRBV15 and TRBJ1-1; D unresolved. The CDR3 runs 13 residues. Germline CDR1 LNHNV, CDR2 YYDKDF (reference sequence). CDR3 DNA sequence: TGTGCCACCAGCAGCGAGCGGAACGCTGAAGCTTTCTTT. This translates into CATSSERNAEAFF. Full variable domain (remainder filled in from reference TRBV15 and TRBJ1-1): DAMVIQNPRYQVTQFGKPVTLSCSQTLNHNVMYWYQQKSSQAPKLLFHYYDKDFNNEADTPDNFQSRRPNTSFCFLDIRSPGLGDTAMYLCATSSERNAEAFFGQGTRLTVV.

The CDR3 here is CAWTPGRTEAFF. In DNA, the CDR3 is TGTGCCTGGACGCCAGGGAGGACTGAAGCTTTCTTT. This rearrangement joins TRBV30 to TRBJ1-1, with D possibly being TRBD1 (5 bases). This CDR3 is 12 amino acids long. V lost 4 bases and J lost 5, with 11 bases in between. CDR1 and CDR2 from the germline V gene are GTSNPN and SVGIG (reference sequence). The complete variable domain, with remaining parts taken from reference TRBV30 and TRBJ1-1, reads SQTIHQWPATLVQPVGSPLSLECTVEGTSNPNLYWYRQAAGRGLQLLFYSVGIGQISSEVPQNLSASRPQDRQFILSSKKLLLSDSGFYLCAWTPGRTEAFFGQGTRLTVV.

This clonotype was found many times. The rearrangement links TRBV5-1 to TRBJ2-1; D not certain. Trimming cost V 0 bases and J 2 bases, with 6 bases left between them. Germline V lookup: CDR1 SGHRS, CDR2 YFSETQ. The CDR3 has 14 amino acids. CDR3 sequence reads: CASSLGPAYNEQFF. The CDR3 DNA sequence: TGCGCCAGCAGCTTGGGCCCGGCCTACAATGAGCAGTTCTTC.

This clonotype was counted ten times or more. The chain carries TRBV7-2 and TRBJ2-1; D unclear. V was cut by 5 bases and J by 4 bases, with 3 bases left in between. The CDR3 spans 11 residues. In germline, CDR1 is SGHTA, CDR2 FQGNSA. For the CDR3, the DNA is TGTGCCAGCAGCGCATACAATGAGCAGTTCTTC. It encodes CASSAYNEQFF.